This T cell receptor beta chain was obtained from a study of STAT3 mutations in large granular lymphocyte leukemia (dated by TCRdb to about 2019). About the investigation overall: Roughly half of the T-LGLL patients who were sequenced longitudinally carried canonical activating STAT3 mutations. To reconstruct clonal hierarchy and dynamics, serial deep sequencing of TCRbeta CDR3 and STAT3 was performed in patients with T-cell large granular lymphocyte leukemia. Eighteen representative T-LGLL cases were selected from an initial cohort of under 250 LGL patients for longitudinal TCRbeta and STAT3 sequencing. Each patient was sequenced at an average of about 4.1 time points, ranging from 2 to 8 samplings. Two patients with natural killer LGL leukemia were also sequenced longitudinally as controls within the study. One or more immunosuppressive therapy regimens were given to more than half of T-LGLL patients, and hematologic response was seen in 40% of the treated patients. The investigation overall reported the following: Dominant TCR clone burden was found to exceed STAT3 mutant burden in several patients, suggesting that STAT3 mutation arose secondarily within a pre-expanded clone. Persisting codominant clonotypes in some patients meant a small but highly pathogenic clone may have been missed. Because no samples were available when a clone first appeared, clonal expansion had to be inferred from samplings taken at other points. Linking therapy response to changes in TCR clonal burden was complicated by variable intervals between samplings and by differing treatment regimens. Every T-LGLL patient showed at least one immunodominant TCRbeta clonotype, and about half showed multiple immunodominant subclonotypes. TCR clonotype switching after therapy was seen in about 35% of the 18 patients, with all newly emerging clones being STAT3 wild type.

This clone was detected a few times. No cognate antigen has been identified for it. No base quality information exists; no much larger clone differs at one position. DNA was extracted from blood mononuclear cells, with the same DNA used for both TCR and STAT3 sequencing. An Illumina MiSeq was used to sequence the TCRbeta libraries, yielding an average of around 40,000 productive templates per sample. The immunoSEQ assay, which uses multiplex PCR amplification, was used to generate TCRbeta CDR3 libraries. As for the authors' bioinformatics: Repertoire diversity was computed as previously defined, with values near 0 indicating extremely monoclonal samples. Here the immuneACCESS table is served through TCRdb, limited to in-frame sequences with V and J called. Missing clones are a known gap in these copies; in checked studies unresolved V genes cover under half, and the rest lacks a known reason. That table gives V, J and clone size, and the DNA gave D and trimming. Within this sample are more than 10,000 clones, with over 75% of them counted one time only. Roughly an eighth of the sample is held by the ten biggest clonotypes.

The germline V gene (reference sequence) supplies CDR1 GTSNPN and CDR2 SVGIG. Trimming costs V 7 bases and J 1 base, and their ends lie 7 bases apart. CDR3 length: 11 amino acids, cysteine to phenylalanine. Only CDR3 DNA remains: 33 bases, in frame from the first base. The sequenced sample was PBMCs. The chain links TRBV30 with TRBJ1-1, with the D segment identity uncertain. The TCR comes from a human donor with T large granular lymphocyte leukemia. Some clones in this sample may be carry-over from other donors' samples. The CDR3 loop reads CAYTRNTEAFF. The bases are TGTGCCTACACGCGGAACACTGAAGCTTTCTTT.